This TCR beta chain came from a study of T-cell reconstitution after alpha-beta-depleted transplantation in children. Broader study findings: T-cell counts and diversity at one year post-transplant came mainly from newly produced T cells. By about two months after transplant, alpha-beta T cells reportedly arose from several hundred graft clones that had expanded. Some patients showed high day-60 TCRbeta diversity, which derived from surviving recipient T cells and thymic progenitors.

Unique molecular identifiers tagged the TCRbeta library. MiXCR, applied by TCRdb to the PCR reads, yields one record per CDR3 protein. The sample carries some 310,000 distinct CDR3 sequences, more than 20% recorded once. Germline V CDR1 and CDR2: SQVTM, ANQGSEA. The CDR3 length is 13 residues. Trimming stripped 4 bases from V and 6 bases from J, with 13 bases between. Details on this clonotype: The target antigen is unknown.

The material was PBMCs, mostly from graft donor cells, obtained 180 days after TCRalphabeta/CD19-depleted stem cell transplant. The clonotype originates from a male patient younger than 18 who had a stem cell transplant for acute lymphoblastic leukemia, so the T cells may come from the graft donor. The genes are TRBV29-1 and TRBJ1-5; D remains ambiguous. CDR3 loop: CSVGLSLSQPQHF. CDR3 sequence (DNA): TGCAGCGTTGGTCTCTCTCTTAGTCAGCCCCAGCATTTT. Combining the CDR3 with reference TRBV29-1 and TRBJ1-5 gives the whole variable domain SAVISQKPSRDICQRGTSLTIQCQVDSQVTMMFWYRQQPGQSLTLIATANQGSEATYESGFVIDKFPISRPNLTFSTLTVSNMSPEDSSIYLCSVGLSLSQPQHFGDGTRLSIL.